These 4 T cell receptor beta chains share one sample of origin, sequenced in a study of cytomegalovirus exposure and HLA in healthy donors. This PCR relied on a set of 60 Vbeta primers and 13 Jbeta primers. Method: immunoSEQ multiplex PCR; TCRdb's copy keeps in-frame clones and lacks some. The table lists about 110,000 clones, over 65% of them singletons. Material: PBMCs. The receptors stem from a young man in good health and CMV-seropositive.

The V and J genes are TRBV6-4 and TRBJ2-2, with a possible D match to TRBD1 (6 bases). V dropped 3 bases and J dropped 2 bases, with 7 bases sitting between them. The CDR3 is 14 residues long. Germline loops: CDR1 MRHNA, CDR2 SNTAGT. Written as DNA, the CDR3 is TGTGCCAGCAGTGAACAGGGTAACACCGGGGAGCTGTTTTTT. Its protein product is CASSEQGNTGELFF.

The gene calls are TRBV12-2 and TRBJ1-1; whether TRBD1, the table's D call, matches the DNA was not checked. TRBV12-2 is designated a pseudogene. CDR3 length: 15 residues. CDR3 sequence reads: CARTHPGTGSLEAFF. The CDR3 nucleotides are TGTGCAAGGACTCATCCGGGGACAGGGTCCCTTGAAGCTTTCTTT.

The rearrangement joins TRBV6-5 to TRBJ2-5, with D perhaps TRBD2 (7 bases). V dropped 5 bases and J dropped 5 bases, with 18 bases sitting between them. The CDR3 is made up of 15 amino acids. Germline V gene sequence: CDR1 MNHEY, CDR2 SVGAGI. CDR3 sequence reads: CASSGGASGVETQYF. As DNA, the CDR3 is TGTGCCAGCAGTGGGGGGGCGTCTGGGGTTGAGACCCAGTACTTC.

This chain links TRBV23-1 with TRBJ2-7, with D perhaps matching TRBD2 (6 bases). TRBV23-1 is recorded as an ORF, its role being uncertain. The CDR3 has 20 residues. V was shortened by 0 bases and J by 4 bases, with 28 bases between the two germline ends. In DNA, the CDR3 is TGCGCCAGCAGTCAATCCTCAGGGTGGGATTTTATGTCAGGGAGGTACGAGCAGTACTTC. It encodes CASSQSSGWDFMSGRYEQYF.